This T cell receptor beta chain was identified in a study of T cell changes during pregnancy in multiple sclerosis. Method: immunoSEQ multiplex PCR; TCRdb's copy keeps in-frame clones and lacks some. This table has about 29,000 clones, about 89% appearing once. The germline gives CDR1 MGHRA, CDR2 YSYEKL. CDR3 size: 14 residues. J was trimmed by 5 bases and V by 1 base; bases with no gene match: 3. The rearrangement links TRBV4-1 to TRBJ2-5; 8 bases fit TRBD2. Sequences were derived from CD8+ T cells from peripheral blood mononuclear cells, sampled after pregnancy. The clonotype comes from a female donor with multiple sclerosis, enrolled in a pregnancy study. CDR3 DNA sequence: TGCGCCAGCAGCCAAGTGGGCGGGGGGGAGACCCAGTACTTC. Protein sequence: CASSQVGGGETQYF.